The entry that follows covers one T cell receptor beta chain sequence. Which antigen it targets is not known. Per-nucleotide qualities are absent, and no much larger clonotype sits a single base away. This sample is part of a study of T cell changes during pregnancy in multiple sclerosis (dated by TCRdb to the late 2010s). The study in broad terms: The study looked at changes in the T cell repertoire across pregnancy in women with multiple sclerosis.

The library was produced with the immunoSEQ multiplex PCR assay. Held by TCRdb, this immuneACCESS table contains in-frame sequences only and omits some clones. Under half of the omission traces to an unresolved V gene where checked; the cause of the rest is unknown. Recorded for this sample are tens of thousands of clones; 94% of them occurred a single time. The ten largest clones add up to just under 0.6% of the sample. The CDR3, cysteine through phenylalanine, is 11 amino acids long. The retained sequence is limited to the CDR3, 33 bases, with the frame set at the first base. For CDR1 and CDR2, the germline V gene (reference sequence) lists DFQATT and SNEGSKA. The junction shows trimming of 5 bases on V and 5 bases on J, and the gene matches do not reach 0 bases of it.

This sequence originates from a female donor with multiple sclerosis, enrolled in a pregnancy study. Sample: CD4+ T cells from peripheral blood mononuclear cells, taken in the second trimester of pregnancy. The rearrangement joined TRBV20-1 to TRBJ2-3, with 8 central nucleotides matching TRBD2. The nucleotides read TGCAGTGCTGCGGGGGGAGATACGCAGTATTTT. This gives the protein CSAAGGDTQYF.